Following are 6 T cell receptor beta chains from one sample sequenced in a study of patients and donors after allogeneic stem cell transplantation. In TCRdb, the RT-PCR reads were re-called with MiXCR into one record per CDR3 protein. The table lists about a million distinct CDR3 sequences, over 15% of them singletons. What was sequenced was blood, either unsorted or a sorted T cell fraction (not recorded which). The receptors come from a human donor who was either an allogeneic HSCT recipient or a stem cell or donor lymphocyte infusion donor (not recorded which). It is not recorded whose cells these are; they may come from a transplant donor.

CDR3 sequence reads: CSALLGQGTDQPQHF. Written as DNA, the CDR3 is TGCAGCGCCCTCCTAGGACAGGGGACCGATCAGCCCCAGCATTTT. J is TRBJ1-5 and V is TRBV29-1, with 9 bases aligning to TRBD1. CDR1 is SQVTM, CDR2 ANQGSEA, per germline. The CDR3 loop spans 15 amino acids. V lost 7 bases and J lost 5; bases outside the gene matches: 12.

This clonotype was seen a few times. The chain joins TRBV3-1 to TRBJ1-2, with TRBD1 matching over 7 bases. The ends lost 1 base at V and 6 bases at J; junction bases unmatched: 2. CDR1 and CDR2 from the germline V gene are LGHDT and YNNKEL (reference sequence). The CDR3 totals 13 residues. CDR3 nucleotides: TGTGCCAGCAGCCAAGGGGACAGAAATGGCTACACCTTC. Protein product: CASSQGDRNGYTF.

This clonotype was seen more than once but under ten times. CDR3 amino acids: CASRGDEQFF. The CDR3 nucleotides are TGTGCCAGCAGGGGGGATGAGCAGTTCTTC. V and J are TRBV2 and TRBJ2-1; D is possibly TRBD1 or TRBD2 (5 bases each). The germline V gene has CDR1 SNHLY and CDR2 FYNNEI. The CDR3 spans 10 residues. V gave up 6 bases and J gave up 8 bases, with 5 bases separating them.

This clonotype was recorded at least ten times. V is TRBV7-9 and J is TRBJ1-5; TRBD1 might be the D (5 bases). The CDR3 consists of 15 residues. Germline values: CDR1 SEHNR, CDR2 FQNEAQ (reference sequence). Trimming stripped 7 bases from V and 1 base from J, with 14 bases between. CDR3 residues: CASTPGGGSNQPQHF. DNA for the CDR3: TGTGCCAGCACCCCTGGGGGTGGCAGCAATCAGCCCCAGCATTTT. Variable domain in full (rest from reference TRBV7-9 and TRBJ1-5): DTGVSQNPRHKITKRGQNVTFRCDPISEHNRLYWYRQTLGQGPEFLTYFQNEAQLEKSRLLSDRFSAERPKGSFSTLEIQRTEQGDSAMYLCASTPGGGSNQPQHFGDGTRLSIL.

The chain recombines TRBV18 with TRBJ1-1; TRBD1 agrees at 9 bases. Losses at the gene ends were 3 bases for V and 0 bases for J; bases not matched to a gene: 8. The CDR3 is made up of 17 amino acids. The germline CDR1 and CDR2 sequences are KGHSH and LQKENI. The DNA for the CDR3 is TGTGCCAGCTCACCCTTCCGGGACAGGGCCATGAACACTGAAGCTTTCTTT. Translating gives CASSPFRDRAMNTEAFF. Supplemented by reference TRBV18 and TRBJ1-1, the full variable domain reads NAGVMQNPRHLVRRRGQEARLRCSPMKGHSHVYWYRQLPEEGLKFMVYLQKENIIDESGMPKERFSAEFPKEGPSILRIQQVVRGDSAAYFCASSPFRDRAMNTEAFFGQGTRLTVV.

The V and J genes are TRBV5-1 and TRBJ1-2; D unclear. CDR3 length: 12 residues. The germline V gene encodes CDR1 SGHRS and CDR2 YFSETQ. The V gene lost 0 bases and the J gene lost 8 bases, with 8 bases spanning the gap. CDR3 residues: CASSLVGLGYTF. The CDR3 nucleotides read TGCGCCAGCAGCTTGGTGGGCCTCGGCTACACCTTC.